This TCR beta chain was captured in a study of control samples from healthy donors and cancer patients. Method: immunoSEQ multiplex PCR; TCRdb's copy keeps in-frame clones and lacks some. The profile shows around 64,000 clones, over 85% of them singletons. Germline lookup yields CDR1 SGHDT and CDR2 YYEEEE. CDR3 length: 14 residues. The J segment lost 2 bases and the V segment lost 3 bases, leaving 4 bases of the junction unmatched. Sequencing was performed on PBMCs. This sequence was found in a man aged 60 to 75 with colorectal cancer. The chain links TRBV5-6 to TRBJ1-2; 7 bases are a match to TRBD1. CDR3: CASSWTGANYGYTF. The CDR3 DNA sequence: TGTGCCAGCAGCTGGACAGGCGCCAACTATGGCTACACCTTC.